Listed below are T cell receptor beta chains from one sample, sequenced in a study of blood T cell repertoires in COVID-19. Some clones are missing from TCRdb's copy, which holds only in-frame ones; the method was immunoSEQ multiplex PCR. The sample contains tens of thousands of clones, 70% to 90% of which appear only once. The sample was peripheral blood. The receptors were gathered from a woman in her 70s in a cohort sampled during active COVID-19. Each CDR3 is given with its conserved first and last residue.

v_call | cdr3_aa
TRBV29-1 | CSVQREGSTDTQYF
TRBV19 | CASSIGVGLAGRYTDTQYF
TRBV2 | CASSRDRGSTNEKLFF
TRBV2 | CATTGGASDTEAFF
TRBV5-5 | CASSATTGGGSNQPQHF
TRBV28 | CASSLNNGNTIYF
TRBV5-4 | CASSVVSGSTDTQYF
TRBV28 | CASSPTWRGYTF
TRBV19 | CASSIAALPSTDTQYF
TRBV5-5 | CASSFEGTGEKLFF
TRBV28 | CASSRGGQGAGEQYF
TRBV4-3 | CASSQVTADTQYF
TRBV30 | CAWVDRSTNEKLFF
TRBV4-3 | CASSQDFTSGINTGELFF